The TCR beta chain under discussion was sequenced for a study of shared clonotypes between healthy human individuals. Naive CD8 cells, CD45RO-negative and positively selected for CCR7, excluded terminally differentiated effector memory CD45RA+ cells. Adult donors, all healthy and HIV-negative, had no recent acute infections or vaccinations. Generated by immunoSEQ multiplex PCR, the TCRdb table keeps only in-frame clones and is missing some. The sample consists of approximately 810,000 clones, roughly 92% of them appearing once. This clone is a singleton in its sample. Trimming shortened V by 1 base and J by 2 bases, and 6 bases separated the two germline ends. CDR3 length: 14 amino acids. Germline CDR1 reads SGHRS; CDR2 reads YFSETQ.

The sample was naive CD8+ T cells sorted from blood. This chain links TRBV5-1 with TRBJ2-2; D remains ambiguous. This receptor was taken from a man aged 30-40 years in good health. The CDR3 is CASSLFANTGELFF. The CDR3 DNA sequence: TGCGCCAGCAGCTTGTTCGCCAACACCGGGGAGCTGTTTTTT. The variable domain in full, completed from reference TRBV5-1 and TRBJ2-2, reads KAGVTQTPRYLIKTRGQQVTLSCSPISGHRSVSWYQQTPGQGLQFLFEYFSETQRNKGNFPGRFSGRQFSNSRSEMNVSTLELGDSALYLCASSLFANTGELFFGEGSRLTVL.